These T cell receptor beta chains were read from a single sample in a study of blood T cell repertoires in COVID-19. The protocol was immunoSEQ multiplex PCR, while the TCRdb copy is restricted to in-frame clones and leaves out a portion. The sample lists about 160,000 clones; around 93% were seen once. Sequencing was carried out using peripheral blood. These receptors all come from a young man with COVID-19, enrolled during active disease. Both conserved end residues are part of each CDR3. Fields, in order: J gene, D gene, V gene, clone size, CDR3 DNA, CDR3 protein. A D gene is named only where the DNA matches it firmly. Some rows have no size entry. The others give once, few or many, or a class for an expanded clone.

TRBJ2-2 - TRBV7-2 - TGTGCCAGCAGCTTACAAGGGGTTACGAACACCGGGGAGCTGTTTTTT CASSLQGVTNTGELFF
TRBJ2-1 - TRBV6-6 once TGTGCCAGCGGAAGGACAAGCTACAATGAGCAGTTCTTC CASGRTSYNEQFF
TRBJ2-1 - TRBV19 - TGTGCCAGTAGTACGGACACTTTTCCTTCTCCGTACAATGAGCAGTTCTTC CASSTDTFPSPYNEQFF
TRBJ2-2 - TRBV5-8 - TGTGCCAGCAGCTATTCAATGGGAGCGGCGAACACCGGGGAGCTGTTTTTT CASSYSMGAANTGELFF
TRBJ2-2 - TRBV6-2/TRBV6-3 once TGTGCCAGCAGTTACTCTCAGGTGAACACCGGGGAGCTGTTTTTT CASSYSQVNTGELFF
TRBJ1-1 TRBD1 TRBV20-1 - TGCAGTGCTAGTACAGGGGTAAGGAACACTGAAGCTTTCTTT CSASTGVRNTEAFF
TRBJ1-1 TRBD1 TRBV3-1/TRBV3-2 - TGTGCCAGCAGCCACAGCTACAGGGGGGGCACTGAAGCTTTCTTT CASSHSYRGGTEAFF
TRBJ1-1 - TRBV15 - TGTGCCACCAGCAGTGGCCTGAACACTGAAGCTTTCTTT CATSSGLNTEAFF
TRBJ2-1 - TRBV27 once TGTGCCAGCAGTTCTGGGTCGACTTCGTACCGAGGTGAGCAGTTCTTC CASSSGSTSYRGEQFF
TRBJ2-7 - TRBV3-1/TRBV3-2 - TGTGCCAGCAGCCAAGAGGGGGCCGACGAGCAGTACTTC CASSQEGADEQYF
TRBJ1-2 - TRBV6-5 few TGTGCCAGCAGTTCAGGACAGAGAAGTGGCTACACCTTC CASSSGQRSGYTF
TRBJ1-6 - TRBV5-4 - TGTGCCAGCAGCTTGTTGGGCCGAATCCGTAATTCACCCCTCCACTTT CASSLLGRIRNSPLHF
TRBJ1-2 - TRBV27 - TGTGCCAGCAGTTCTCCCTCGGGAGGCTACACCTTC CASSSPSGGYTF
TRBJ2-7 - TRBV28 - TGTGCCAGCACACCTTTTGGGAGCTCCTACGAGCAGTACTTC CASTPFGSSYEQYF
TRBJ1-1 - TRBV19 - TGTGCCAGTAGTCATCCGCGCACTGAAGCTTTCTTT CASSHPRTEAFF
TRBJ2-2 - TRBV9 - TGTGCCAGCAGCCCTCCCAGAACCGGGGAGCTGTTTTTT CASSPPRTGELFF
TRBJ2-1 TRBD2 TRBV5-4 - TGTGCCAGCAGCTTGGCCCATGCGGGAGACAATGAGCAGTTCTTC CASSLAHAGDNEQFF
TRBJ2-1 - TRBV4-2 - TGTGCCAGCAGCCAAGATCCCAGGCCAGGGGAAGCCCATGAGCAGTTCTTC CASSQDPRPGEAHEQFF
TRBJ2-3 TRBD2 TRBV2 - TGTGCCAGCAGTGGACTAGCGGGGAACACAGATACGCAGTATTTT CASSGLAGNTDTQYF
TRBJ2-7 - TRBV12-3/TRBV12-4 - TGTGCCAGCAGTATCGACAGTCCCTACGAGCAGTACTTC CASSIDSPYEQYF
TRBJ2-2 - TRBV5-1 few TGCGCCAGCAGCTTGGAGGACTTCATTACCGGGGAGCTGTTTTTT CASSLEDFITGELFF
TRBJ2-7 - TRBV14 - TGTGCCAGCAGCCAAGCGTTGGGGAAAGGGGCCTACGAGCAGTACTTC CASSQALGKGAYEQYF
TRBJ2-5 - TRBV19 - TGTGCCAGTAGTAGGGCAGCTCAAGAGACCCAGTACTTC CASSRAAQETQYF
TRBJ1-2 TRBD1 TRBV6-2/TRBV6-3 - TGTGCCAGCAGCAGGGGGACGGCCCAAAAGAGGAACTATGGCTACACCTTC CASSRGTAQKRNYGYTF
TRBJ2-1 - TRBV7-9 - TGTGCCAGCAGCTACAACAATGAGCAGTTCTTC CASSYNNEQFF
TRBJ1-5 - TRBV19 - TGTGCCAGTAGTATGGGGCCGACGAATCAGCCCCAGCATTTT CASSMGPTNQPQHF
TRBJ2-7 - TRBV7-2 - TGTGCCAGCAGCTTAGTCAGGGGAAGCGAGCAGTACTTC CASSLVRGSEQYF
TRBJ2-1 - TRBV6-6 - TGTGCCAGCAGTTACTTGGGGGGGCAGTACAATGAGCAGTTCTTC CASSYLGGQYNEQFF